This T cell receptor beta chain was recorded in a study of cytotoxic CD8 clonotypes in ibrutinib-treated CLL. Cryopreserved PBMCs supplied about 1.8 micrograms of genomic DNA for TCR beta libraries. This clone occurred once. Germline CDR1 MDHEN, CDR2 SYDVKM. The CDR3 has 14 amino acids. V was trimmed by 4 bases and J by 0 bases, leaving 8 bases between them. Here immunoSEQ multiplex PCR was the method, and the copy in TCRdb shows in-frame clones only, minus some. Among around 150,000 clones, 70% to 90% were seen once, and the ten largest hold more than 2.5%. The receptor comes from a human donor with chronic lymphocytic leukemia. V usage is TRBV28 and J usage is TRBJ2-3; D possibly corresponds to TRBD2 (5 bases). Sequencing was performed on PBMCs, taken at disease progression, from a patient treated with ibrutinib. The CDR3 sequence: CASSSRTSTDTQYF. The CDR3 bases are TGTGCCAGCAGTTCACGGACTAGCACAGATACGCAGTATTTT.